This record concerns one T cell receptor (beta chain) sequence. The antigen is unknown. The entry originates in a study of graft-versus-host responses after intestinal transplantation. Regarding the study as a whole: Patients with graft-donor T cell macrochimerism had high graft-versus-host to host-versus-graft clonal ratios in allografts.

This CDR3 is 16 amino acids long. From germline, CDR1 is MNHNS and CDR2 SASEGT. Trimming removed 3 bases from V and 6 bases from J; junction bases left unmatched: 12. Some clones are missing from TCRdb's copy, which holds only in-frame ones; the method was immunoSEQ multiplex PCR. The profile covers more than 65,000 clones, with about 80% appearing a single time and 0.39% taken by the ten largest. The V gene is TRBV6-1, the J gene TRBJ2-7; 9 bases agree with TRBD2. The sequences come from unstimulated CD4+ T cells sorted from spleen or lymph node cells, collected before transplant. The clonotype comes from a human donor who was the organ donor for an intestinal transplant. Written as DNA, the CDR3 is TGTGCCAGCAGTGAGATAGCGGGGGCCCTCGGGGGCGAGCAGTACGTC. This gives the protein CASSEIAGALGGEQYV.